This T cell receptor (beta chain) was sequenced during a study of blood T cell repertoires in COVID-19. Authors' processing steps: Using reference gene primer amplification, nucleated cell counts were estimated. TCRdb keeps only in-frame clones here, not all; method: immunoSEQ multiplex PCR. Clonal size and the V and J genes are those of that table, whereas D and trimming came from the DNA. The data show 250,000 or so clones, roughly 86% seen once. Participants' reported clinical history set cohort assignment. This CDR3 is built from 11 residues. Trimming cost V 4 bases and J 4 bases, with 5 bases left between them. Germline CDR1 is DFQATT and CDR2 is SNEGSKA (reference sequence).

The V gene is TRBV20-1, the J gene TRBJ1-3; D possibly corresponds to TRBD1 (5 bases). The TCR comes from a woman aged 45-65 years who had recovered from COVID-19. Sequenced input: PBMCs or T cells enriched from blood (not recorded which). The CDR3 loop reads CSAKGGNTIYF. The DNA for the CDR3 is TGCAGTGCTAAGGGGGGAAACACCATATATTTT.